This T cell receptor (beta chain) was recorded in a study of cytomegalovirus exposure and HLA in healthy donors. This clone was observed a few times. Its antigen is currently unknown. Donors had nominal health at sampling but likely had unrecorded immune exposures. The PCR contained 60 Vbeta and 13 Jbeta primers. TCRdb's copy holds only in-frame clones and misses some; the assay was immunoSEQ multiplex PCR. The profile shows under 300,000 clones, about 80% of them singletons. The study's findings and limits: Most TCR sequences showed up rarely, but some public TCRs showed up in many donors. Follow-up analysis later connected one missense variant in DCLRE1C with trimming of TCR beta V- and J-genes. In a later analysis, most CMV-associated TCR beta chains appeared HLA-restricted.

Trimming pared 6 bases from V and 1 base from J, leaving 7 bases between. The CDR3 contains 13 residues. Germline loops: CDR1 MNHEY, CDR2 SMNVEV (reference sequence). This clonotype was sampled from a woman aged 60-75 years in good health and CMV-seropositive. Sequencing input: PBMCs. The genes are TRBV27 and TRBJ2-4; maybe TRBD1 (5 bases). CDR3 amino acids: CASRGQAKNIQYF. The CDR3 DNA is TGTGCCAGCAGGGGGCAGGCCAAAAACATTCAGTACTTC.